These 8 T cell receptor beta chains originate from one sample sequenced in a study of blood T cell repertoires in COVID-19. Some clones are missing from TCRdb's copy, which holds only in-frame ones; the method was immunoSEQ multiplex PCR. This table holds 90,000 or so clones, nearly 90% found once. The material sequenced was peripheral blood. These receptors were obtained from a woman older than 75 with active or convalescent COVID-19.

This chain links TRBV19 with TRBJ1-3, with 7 bases aligning to TRBD1. The germline V gene encodes CDR1 LNHDA and CDR2 SQIVND (reference sequence). J gave up 4 bases and V 9 bases, and 12 bases lay outside the gene matches. This CDR3 comprises 15 residues. The CDR3 reads CASRNRGRSGNTIYF. CDR3 in DNA: TGTGCCAGCCGCAACAGGGGTCGATCAGGAAACACCATATATTTT.

The chain links TRBV7-3 to TRBJ2-1, with D uncertain. Germline V gene lookup returns CDR1 SGHTA and CDR2 FQGTGA. Deletions cut 4 bases from V and 3 bases from J, with 13 bases between. The CDR3 covers 15 residues. The CDR3 DNA sequence: TGTGCCAGCAGCTCCTCCCCGACACACTACAATGAGCAGTTCTTC. The encoded protein is CASSSSPTHYNEQFF.

The CDR3 coding sequence is TGTGCCAGCAGAGGTGTGGGAGGGCCCACCGGGGAGCTGTTTTTT. It encodes CASRGVGGPTGELFF. The rearrangement joins TRBV28 to TRBJ2-2, with TRBD2 matching 7 bases. CDR1 MDHEN and CDR2 SYDVKM come from the germline V gene. With 6 bases clipped from V and 4 bases from J, the junction kept 8 bases outside the gene matches. This CDR3 region has 15 residues.

The CDR3 loop reads CASSKATDYGYTF. CDR3 sequence (DNA): TGTGCCAGCAGCAAAGCCACGGACTATGGCTACACCTTC. This rearrangement joins TRBV21-1 to TRBJ1-2. TRBV21-1 is a known pseudogene. This CDR3 region has 13 residues.

The chain has TRBV3-1 (or the pseudogene TRBV3-2) and TRBJ1-4; D gene unclear. V lost 4 bases, J lost 3 bases, and 12 bases lay in between. From germline, CDR1 is LGHDT and CDR2 YNNKEL (reference sequence). The CDR3 totals 15 residues. In DNA form, the CDR3 reads TGTGCCAGCAGCCCCCGGTCCGTCTCTAATGAAAAACTGTTTTTT. Protein sequence: CASSPRSVSNEKLFF.

V is TRBV6-5 and J is TRBJ2-2, with D hard to call. Deletions cut 6 bases from V and 6 bases from J, with 11 bases between. There are 13 residues in the CDR3. The germline V gene encodes CDR1 MNHEY and CDR2 SVGAGI. The CDR3 loop reads CASRPIASGELFF. The CDR3 coding sequence is TGTGCCAGCAGACCTATAGCTTCCGGGGAGCTGTTTTTT.

The chain recombines TRBV11-3 with TRBJ2-3; 7 positions match TRBD1. CDR1 SGHNT and CDR2 YENEEA come from the germline V gene. J lost 0 bases, V lost 5 bases, and 2 bases had no gene match. The CDR3 length is 14 residues. This CDR3 is CASSRQGSTDTQYF. The CDR3 DNA sequence: TGTGCCAGCAGCAGACAGGGTAGCACAGATACGCAGTATTTT.

The chain recombines TRBV6-2 or TRBV6-3 with TRBJ2-3, with 16 bases fitting TRBD2. V was clipped by 4 bases and J by 3 bases; unmatched bases: 10. This CDR3 region has 19 residues. Germline V gives CDR1 MNHEY, CDR2 SVGEGT. This chain's CDR3 is CASSSRLGTSGRATDTQYF. The DNA for the CDR3 is TGTGCCAGCAGTTCTCGCCTCGGGACTAGCGGGAGGGCAACAGATACGCAGTATTTT.